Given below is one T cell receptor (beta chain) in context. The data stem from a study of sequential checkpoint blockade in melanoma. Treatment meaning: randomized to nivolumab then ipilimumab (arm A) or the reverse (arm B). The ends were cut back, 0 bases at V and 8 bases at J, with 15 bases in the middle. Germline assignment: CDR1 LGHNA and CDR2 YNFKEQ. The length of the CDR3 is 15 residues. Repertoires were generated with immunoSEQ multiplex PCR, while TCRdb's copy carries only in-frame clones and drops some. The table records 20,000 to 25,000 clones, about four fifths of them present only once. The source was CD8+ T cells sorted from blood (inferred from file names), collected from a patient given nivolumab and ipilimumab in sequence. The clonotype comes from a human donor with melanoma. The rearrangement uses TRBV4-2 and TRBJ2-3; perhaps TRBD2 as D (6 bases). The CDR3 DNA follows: TGTGCCAGCAGCCAAGATCTTACTAGCTATTTTACGCAGTATTTT. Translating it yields CASSQDLTSYFTQYF.